The 23 T cell receptor beta chains below all came from one sample that was sequenced in a study of naive and memory T cell subsets. Study observations and caveats: A few larger clonotypes appeared in naive repertoires, especially CD8, possibly memory cells re-expressing CD45RA.

Both TRBC1 and TRBC2 were covered by a beta constant-region primer of two equimolar oligonucleotides. Nested alpha and beta constant-region primers with the SP2 primer drove four PCR rounds on ligated cDNA. TCRdb redid the calling of the UMI-ligation and nested PCR reads with MiXCR, one entry per CDR3 protein. This table has around 93,000 distinct CDR3 sequences, approximately 10% appearing once. No cognate antigen is known for these TCRs. The sample taken for sequencing was naive CD4+ T cells from blood. The receptors were sampled from a human donor in good health.

The chain is built from TRBV7-2 and TRBJ2-5; D is tentatively TRBD1 or TRBD2 (5 bases each). Germline V CDR1 and CDR2: SGHTA, FQGNSA. The CDR3 sequence is 14 residues long. V lost 5 bases, J lost 2 bases, and 12 bases lay in between. In DNA, the CDR3 is TGTGCCAGCAGCATCCAGTGGGGGCAAGAGACCCAGTACTTC. Translating it yields CASSIQWGQETQYF.

Ten or more counts support this clonotype. The genes are TRBV5-4 and TRBJ2-5, with D tentatively TRBD1 (5 bases). Trimming pared 3 bases from V and 5 bases from J, leaving 11 bases between. The CDR3 spans 13 residues. Germline CDR1 reads SGHNT; CDR2 reads YYREEE (reference sequence). The CDR3 loop is CASSSRQSETQYF. CDR3 DNA sequence: TGTGCCAGCAGCTCAAGACAGTCCGAGACCCAGTACTTC.

The J gene is TRBJ2-7, the V gene TRBV29-1; D not resolved. With 7 bases removed from V and 0 bases from J, the gap between germline ends came to 13 bases. CDR1 SQVTM and CDR2 ANQGSEA come from the germline V gene. This CDR3 region has 13 residues. CDR3 nucleotides: TGCAGCGCCTTAGGTCGGAGCTCCTACGAGCAGTACTTC. This translates into CSALGRSSYEQYF.

J is TRBJ1-4 and V is TRBV12-3 or TRBV12-4; maybe TRBD1 (6 bases). The CDR3 totals 12 residues. V lost 6 bases and J lost 8, with 10 bases in between. Here the CDR3 reads CASRQDSEKLFF. DNA for the CDR3: TGTGCCAGCAGACAGGACAGCGAAAAACTGTTTTTT.

The J gene is TRBJ2-5, the V gene TRBV4-1, with D perhaps TRBD2 (6 bases). CDR1 and CDR2 (germline): MGHRA, YSYEKL. V lost 5 bases, J lost 4 bases, and 11 bases lay in between. The CDR3 is 13 residues long. CDR3 sequence reads: CASSVTRGETQYF. The CDR3 DNA sequence: TGCGCCAGCAGCGTGACGCGGGGAGAGACCCAGTACTTC.

The V call is TRBV2, the J call TRBJ2-5; 10 bases match TRBD2. J gave up 5 bases and V 8 bases, and 8 bases lay outside the gene matches. The CDR3 consists of 14 residues. The V gene's germline CDR1 is SNHLY and CDR2 FYNNEI. The CDR3 loop reads CASGPGTSAETQYF. The CDR3 region has the DNA TGTGCCAGCGGCCCAGGGACTAGCGCCGAGACCCAGTACTTC.

This clonotype came up many times. This chain connects TRBV6-4 to TRBJ2-7; 9 nucleotides align to TRBD2. The CDR3 sequence is 15 residues long. Germline CDR1 and CDR2: MRHNA and SNTAGT. V was clipped by 4 bases and J by 0 bases; unmatched bases: 4. DNA for the CDR3: TGTGCCAGCAGTGTTGCGGGAGGGCGCTCCTACGAGCAGTACTTC. The encoded protein is CASSVAGGRSYEQYF.

This clonotype has a handful of counts. The chain combines TRBV12-3 or TRBV12-4 with TRBJ1-2, with 7 bases lining up with TRBD1. The CDR3 runs to 13 residues. The junction had 10 bases not matched to a gene; V was cut back by 7 bases and J by 8 bases. The CDR3 DNA reads TGTGCCAGCACCCAACCCGGACAGGAAGGCTACACCTTC. This sequence encodes CASTQPGQEGYTF.

This clonotype was counted only a few times. V usage is TRBV28 and J usage is TRBJ2-2, with D unclear. The germline V gene encodes CDR1 MDHEN and CDR2 SYDVKM. The germline V and J ends were trimmed by 5 bases and 5 bases, with 6 bases remaining between them. CDR3 length equals 12 residues. The DNA of the CDR3 is TGTGCCAGCAGTGTGACAACCGGGGAGCTGTTTTTT. It encodes CASSVTTGELFF.

The V gene is TRBV20-1, the J gene TRBJ1-1, with D unresolved. Trimming pared 0 bases from V and 0 bases from J, leaving 8 bases between. The CDR3 covers 14 residues. The germline CDR1 and CDR2 sequences are DFQATT and SNEGSKA (reference sequence). The CDR3 region is CSARDRLLNTEAFF. The CDR3 coding sequence is TGCAGTGCTAGAGATAGGCTTTTGAACACTGAAGCTTTCTTT.

The chain has TRBV25-1 and TRBJ1-1, with 7 bases that match TRBD1. After removal of 7 bases from V and 1 base from J, the junction contained 3 bases not matched to a gene. CDR1 and CDR2 from the germline V gene are MGHDK and SYGVNS. The CDR3 length is 13 residues. Here the CDR3 reads CASTGQPNTEAFF. The CDR3 DNA is TGTGCCAGCACGGGACAGCCGAACACTGAAGCTTTCTTT.

This clonotype occurred a few times. The gene calls are TRBV20-1 and TRBJ1-4; TRBD1 agrees at 8 bases. Germline CDR1 and CDR2: DFQATT and SNEGSKA (reference sequence). J gave up 6 bases and V 5 bases, and 8 bases lay outside the gene matches. There are 14 residues in the CDR3. CDR3 nucleotide sequence: TGCAGTGCTCGATCCGGGACAGGTGATGAAAAACTGTTTTTT. Translating it yields CSARSGTGDEKLFF.

This clonotype was picked up a small number of times. The gene calls are TRBV6-2 or TRBV6-3 and TRBJ2-5; D is ambiguous. CDR1 and CDR2 (germline): MNHEY, SVGEGT. The CDR3 spans 14 residues. V lost 2 bases, J lost 1 base, and 8 bases lay in between. DNA of the CDR3: TGTGCCAGCAGTTACCCCCCGAGCCAAGAGACCCAGTACTTC. It encodes CASSYPPSQETQYF.

V is TRBV7-9 and J is TRBJ2-3, with no clear D. V lost 1 base and J 5 bases, leaving 19 bases between the germline ends. From germline, CDR1 is SEHNR and CDR2 FQNEAQ (reference sequence). The CDR3 loop spans 17 amino acids. CDR3 sequence: CASSLVVAPNSKDTQYF. For the CDR3, the DNA is TGTGCCAGCAGCTTAGTGGTCGCTCCCAATTCCAAAGATACGCAGTATTTT.

CDR3 sequence (DNA): TGTGCCAGCTCACCACCGGGACAGGGGGCCTATGGCTACACCTTC. Translating it yields CASSPPGQGAYGYTF. The gene calls are TRBV18 and TRBJ1-2; 12 nucleotides line up with TRBD1. V was pared by 0 bases and J by 4 bases, with 0 bases of the junction left unmatched. CDR3 length: 15 residues. The germline CDR1 and CDR2 sequences are KGHSH and LQKENI.

V usage is TRBV29-1 and J usage is TRBJ2-7; perhaps TRBD1 as D (6 bases). Germline CDR1 reads SQVTM; CDR2 reads ANQGSEA. V lost 4 bases and J lost 1, with 14 bases in between. This CDR3 has 14 amino acids. Written as DNA, the CDR3 is TGCAGCGTTGCTTTCGGGACACCGTCCTACGAGCAGTACTTC. Protein: CSVAFGTPSYEQYF.

The chain combines TRBV28 with TRBJ1-2, with D possibly being TRBD1 (6 bases). This CDR3 spans 13 amino acids. V shed 1 base and J shed 7 bases, with 10 bases lying between them. Germline CDR1 is MDHEN and CDR2 is SYDVKM. In nucleotides, the CDR3 is TGTGCCAGCAGTTTATCAGGGGTGGTTGGCTACACCTTC. Its protein product is CASSLSGVVGYTF.

The genes are TRBV5-4 and TRBJ1-2, with no clear D. The CDR3 is 14 amino acids. Deletions cut 4 bases from V and 6 bases from J, with 16 bases between. CDR1 and CDR2 from the germline V gene are SGHNT and YYREEE (reference sequence). This CDR3 is CASSNGLGLDGYTF. The CDR3 DNA reads as TGTGCCAGCAGCAACGGACTAGGACTCGATGGCTACACCTTC.

This clonotype was detected many times. V is TRBV20-1 and J is TRBJ2-4; tentatively, D is TRBD1 or TRBD2 (5 bases each). V was clipped by 3 bases and J by 6 bases, with 18 bases between them. Germline-derived CDR1 and CDR2 are DFQATT and SNEGSKA (reference sequence). The CDR3 runs to 15 residues. As DNA, the CDR3 is TGCAGTGCTAGTGTACCTGGGACCGATCGAAACATTCAGTACTTC. Its protein product is CSASVPGTDRNIQYF.

The chain uses TRBV28 and TRBJ2-6; D uncertain. V lost 8 bases to trimming and J lost 6 bases, with 14 bases between them. The CDR3 loop spans 14 amino acids. CDR1 and CDR2 (germline): MDHEN, SYDVKM. The CDR3 here is CASRATSPANVLTF. The DNA for the CDR3 is TGTGCCAGCCGGGCCACGTCCCCGGCCAACGTCCTGACTTTC.

In this sample, this clonotype turned up many times. DNA of the CDR3: TGTGCCAGCAGCGTTGGGGGAAACACCATATATTTT. Amino acids: CASSVGGNTIYF. The V call is TRBV12-3 or TRBV12-4, the J call TRBJ1-3; no clear D gene. The CDR3 sequence is 12 residues long. V lost 6 bases, J lost 4 bases, and 7 bases lay in between.

There are many counts of this clonotype. The rearrangement joins TRBV28 to TRBJ2-3; D perhaps matches TRBD2 (5 bases). The V and J ends lost 3 bases and 10 bases respectively, with 11 bases between them. The germline V gene has CDR1 MDHEN and CDR2 SYDVKM. This CDR3 is built from 12 residues. The CDR3 is CASSFRERAQYF. The CDR3, as DNA: TGTGCCAGCAGTTTTCGGGAACGGGCGCAGTATTTT.

The chain recombines TRBV4-2 with TRBJ2-1, with D maybe TRBD1 (6 bases). The germline V and J ends were trimmed by 1 base and 1 base, with 14 bases remaining between them. CDR3 length: 17 residues. Germline V CDR1 and CDR2: LGHNA, YNFKEQ. CDR3 nucleotide sequence: TGTGCCAGCAGCCAAGGGGGGCGGACGGGATCCTACAATGAGCAGTTCTTC. Its translation is CASSQGGRTGSYNEQFF.